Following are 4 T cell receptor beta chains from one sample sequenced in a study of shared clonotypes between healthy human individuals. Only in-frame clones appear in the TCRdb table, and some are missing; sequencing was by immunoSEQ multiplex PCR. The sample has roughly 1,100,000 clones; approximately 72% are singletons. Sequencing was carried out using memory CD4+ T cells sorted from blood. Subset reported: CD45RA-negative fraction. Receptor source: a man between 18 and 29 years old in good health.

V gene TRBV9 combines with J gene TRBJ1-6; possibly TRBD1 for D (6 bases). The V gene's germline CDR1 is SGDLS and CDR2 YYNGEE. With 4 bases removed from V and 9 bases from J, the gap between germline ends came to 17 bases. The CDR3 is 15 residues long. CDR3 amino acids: CASSLGEGGASPLHF. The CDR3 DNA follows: TGTGCCAGCAGCCTAGGGGAAGGGGGGGCTTCACCCCTCCACTTT. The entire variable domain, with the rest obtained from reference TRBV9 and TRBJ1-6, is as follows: DSGVTQTPKHLITATGQRVTLRCSPRSGDLSVYWYQQSLDQGLQFLIQYYNGEERAKGNILERFSAQQFPDLHSELNLSSLELGDSALYFCASSLGEGGASPLHFGNGTRLTVT.

The CDR3 region has the DNA TGTGCCAGCAGCGTAGGTGGCAGGGAATCCACCTACGAGCAGTACTTC. Its protein product is CASSVGGRESTYEQYF. The chain couples TRBV9 to TRBJ2-7, with D possibly TRBD1 on 5 matching bases. Germline V gene sequence: CDR1 SGDLS, CDR2 YYNGEE. V lost 0 bases, J lost 2 bases, and 15 bases lay in between. The CDR3 sequence is 16 residues long.

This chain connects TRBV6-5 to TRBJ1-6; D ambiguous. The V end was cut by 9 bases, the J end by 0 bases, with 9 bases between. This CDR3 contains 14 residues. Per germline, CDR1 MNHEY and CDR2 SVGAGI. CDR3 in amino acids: CASTESSYNSPLHF. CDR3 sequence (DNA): TGTGCCAGTACCGAGAGCTCCTATAATTCACCCCTCCACTTT.

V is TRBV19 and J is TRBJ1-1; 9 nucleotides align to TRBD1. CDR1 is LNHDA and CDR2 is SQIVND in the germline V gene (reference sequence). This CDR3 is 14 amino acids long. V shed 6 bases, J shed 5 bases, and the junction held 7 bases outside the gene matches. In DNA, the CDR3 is TGTGCCAGTAGAAACAGGGGGCCTGGGACTGAAGCTTTCTTT. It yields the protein CASRNRGPGTEAFF.